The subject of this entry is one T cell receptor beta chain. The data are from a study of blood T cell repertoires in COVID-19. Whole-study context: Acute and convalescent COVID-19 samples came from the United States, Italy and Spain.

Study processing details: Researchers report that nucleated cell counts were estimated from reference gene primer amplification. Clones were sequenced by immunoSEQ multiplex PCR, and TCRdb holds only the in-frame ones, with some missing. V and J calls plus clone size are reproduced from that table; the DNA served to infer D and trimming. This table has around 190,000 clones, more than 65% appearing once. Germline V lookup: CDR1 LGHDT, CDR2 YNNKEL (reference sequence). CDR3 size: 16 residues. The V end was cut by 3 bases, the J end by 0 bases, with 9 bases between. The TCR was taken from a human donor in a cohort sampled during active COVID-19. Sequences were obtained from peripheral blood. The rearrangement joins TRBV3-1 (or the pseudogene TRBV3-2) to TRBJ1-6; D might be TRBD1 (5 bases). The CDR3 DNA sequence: TGTGCCAGCAGCCATGGGGGGAGCTCCTATAATTCACCCCTCCACTTT. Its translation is CASSHGGSSYNSPLHF.